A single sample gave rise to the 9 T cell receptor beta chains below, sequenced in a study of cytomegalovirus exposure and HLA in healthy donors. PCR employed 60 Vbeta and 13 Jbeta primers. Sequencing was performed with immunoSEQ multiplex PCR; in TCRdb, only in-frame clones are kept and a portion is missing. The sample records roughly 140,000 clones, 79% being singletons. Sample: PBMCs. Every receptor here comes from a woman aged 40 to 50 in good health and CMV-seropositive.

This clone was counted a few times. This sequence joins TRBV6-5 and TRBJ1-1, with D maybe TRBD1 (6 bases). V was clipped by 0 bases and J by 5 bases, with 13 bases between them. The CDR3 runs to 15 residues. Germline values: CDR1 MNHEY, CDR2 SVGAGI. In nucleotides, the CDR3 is TGTGCCAGCAGTTACTCGATGGGGGCAAGAACTGAAGCTTTCTTT. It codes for CASSYSMGARTEAFF.

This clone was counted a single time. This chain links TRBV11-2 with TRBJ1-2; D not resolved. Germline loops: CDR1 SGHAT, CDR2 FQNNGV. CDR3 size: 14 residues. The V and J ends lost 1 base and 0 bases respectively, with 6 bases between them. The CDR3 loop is CASSLALANYGYTF. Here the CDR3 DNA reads TGTGCCAGCAGCTTAGCTCTAGCTAACTATGGCTACACCTTC.

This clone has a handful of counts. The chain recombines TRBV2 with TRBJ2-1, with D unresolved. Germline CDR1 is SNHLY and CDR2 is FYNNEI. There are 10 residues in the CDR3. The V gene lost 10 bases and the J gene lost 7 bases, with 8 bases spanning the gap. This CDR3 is CAIADNEQFF. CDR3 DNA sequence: TGTGCCATCGCAGATAATGAGCAGTTCTTC.

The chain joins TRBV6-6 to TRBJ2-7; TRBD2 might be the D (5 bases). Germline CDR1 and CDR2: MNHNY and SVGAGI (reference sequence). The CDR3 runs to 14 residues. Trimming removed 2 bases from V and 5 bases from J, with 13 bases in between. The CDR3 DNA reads TGTGCCAGCAGTTACGGTCGGGGTCGGCACGAGCAGTACTTC. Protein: CASSYGRGRHEQYF.

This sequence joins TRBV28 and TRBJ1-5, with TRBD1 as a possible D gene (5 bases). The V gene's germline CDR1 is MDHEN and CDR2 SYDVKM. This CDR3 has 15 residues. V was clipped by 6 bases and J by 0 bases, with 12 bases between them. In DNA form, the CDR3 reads TGTGCCAGCAGAACGACAGTTTATAGCAATCAGCCCCAGCATTTT. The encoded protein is CASRTTVYSNQPQHF. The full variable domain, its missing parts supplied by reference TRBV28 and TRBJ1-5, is DVKVTQSSRYLVKRTGEKVFLECVQDMDHENMFWYRQDPGLGLRLIYFSYDVKMKEKGDIPEGYSVSREKKERFSLILESASTNQTSMYLCASRTTVYSNQPQHFGDGTRLSIL.

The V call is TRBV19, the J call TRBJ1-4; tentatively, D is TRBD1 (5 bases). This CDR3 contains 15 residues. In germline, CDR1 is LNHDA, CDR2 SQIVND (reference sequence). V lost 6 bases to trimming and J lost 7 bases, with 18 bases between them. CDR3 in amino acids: CASSRGRGLGEKLFF. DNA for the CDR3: TGTGCCAGTAGCCGGGGGAGGGGACTGGGTGAAAAACTGTTTTTT.

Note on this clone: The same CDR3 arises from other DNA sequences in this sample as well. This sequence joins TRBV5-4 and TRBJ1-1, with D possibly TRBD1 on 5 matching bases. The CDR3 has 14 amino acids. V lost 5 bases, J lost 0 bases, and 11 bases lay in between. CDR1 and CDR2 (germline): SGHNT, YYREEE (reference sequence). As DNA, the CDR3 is TGTGCCAGCAGTCTCGACAGCTTGAACACTGAAGCTTTCTTT. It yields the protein CASSLDSLNTEAFF.

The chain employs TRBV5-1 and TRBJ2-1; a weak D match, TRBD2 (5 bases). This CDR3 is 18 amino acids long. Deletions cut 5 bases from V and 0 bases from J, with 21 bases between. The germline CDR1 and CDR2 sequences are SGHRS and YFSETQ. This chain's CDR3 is CASSFGRSGLGSYNEQFF. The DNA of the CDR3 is TGCGCCAGCAGTTTCGGCAGGTCGGGGTTGGGCTCCTACAATGAGCAGTTCTTC.

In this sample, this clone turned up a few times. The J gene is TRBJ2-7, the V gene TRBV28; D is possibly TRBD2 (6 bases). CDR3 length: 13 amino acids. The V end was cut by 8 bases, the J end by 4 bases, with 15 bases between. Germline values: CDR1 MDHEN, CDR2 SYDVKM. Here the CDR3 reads CASAGPPAYEQYF. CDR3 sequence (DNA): TGTGCCAGCGCGGGACCGCCAGCTTACGAGCAGTACTTC.